This is a list of T cell receptor beta chains from one sample in a study of vaccination and CD4 T cells after COVID-19. For these receptors, no antigen is known. Each CDR3 protein is one row after TCRdb ran MiXCR on the PCR reads. The sample records approximately 15,000 distinct CDR3 sequences, 45% to 70% being singletons. Sequencing used CD4+ T cells from blood, cultured in vitro. These receptors were taken from a human donor who had recovered from COVID-19. Both conserved end residues are part of each CDR3. D genes are given only for firm matches. Clone size, where shown, is once, few, many, or a class for clones that have expanded.

v_gene	j_gene	d_gene	abundance	CDR3aa	CDR3nt
TRBV30	TRBJ1-4	.	.	CAWSGLEDEKLFF	TGTGCCTGGAGTGGACTGGAGGACGAAAAACTGTTTTTT
TRBV15	TRBJ2-7	.	.	CATSRGWDEQYF	TGTGCCACCAGCAGAGGGTGGGACGAGCAGTACTTC
TRBV7-9	TRBJ1-1	.	.	CASSLPTEGHTEAFF	TGTGCCAGCAGCTTACCGACAGAGGGCCACACTGAAGCTTTCTTT
TRBV10-3	TRBJ1-6	.	few	CAISDTGRNSPLHF	TGTGCCATCAGTGACACAGGGCGTAATTCACCCCTCCACTTT
TRBV10-3	TRBJ1-3	.	.	CAISDGQTAGNTIYF	TGTGCCATCAGTGATGGACAGACAGCTGGAAACACCATATATTTT
TRBV5-1	TRBJ2-5	TRBD1	.	CASSSVRGRQPPETQYF	TGCGCCAGCAGCTCCGTCAGGGGGCGACAACCTCCAGAGACCCAGTACTTC
TRBV27	TRBJ2-7	TRBD2	few	CASSRVAGGGSYEQYF	TGTGCCAGCAGCAGGGTAGCGGGAGGAGGCTCCTACGAGCAGTACTTC
TRBV20-1	TRBJ2-7	TRBD1	.	CSVGSQGAHWEQYF	TGCAGTGTTGGGTCGCAGGGGGCCCACTGGGAGCAGTACTTC
TRBV30	TRBJ2-7	TRBD2	.	CAWRETSGRAYEQYF	TGTGCCTGGAGAGAGACTAGCGGGAGGGCCTACGAGCAGTACTTC
TRBV11-2	TRBJ2-2	.	.	CASTSGTPTGELFF	TGTGCCAGCACCTCCGGGACACCGACCGGGGAGCTGTTTTTT
TRBV7-8	TRBJ2-3	.	.	CASSLLASRDTQYF	TGTGCCAGCAGCTTATTGGCCTCCCGGGATACGCAGTATTTT
TRBV2	TRBJ2-5	.	.	CASSLATQETQYF	TGTGCCAGCAGTCTAGCGACTCAAGAGACCCAGTACTTC
TRBV6-1	TRBJ2-7	TRBD1	once	CASRRTDRGSYEQYF	TGTGCCAGCAGAAGGACCGACAGGGGCTCCTACGAGCAGTACTTC
TRBV20-1	TRBJ1-5	.	.	CSARDGREGNQPQHF	TGCAGTGCTAGAGATGGTAGGGAGGGCAATCAGCCCCAGCATTTT
TRBV6-1	TRBJ2-7	.	.	CASSEGNYEQYF	TGTGCCAGCAGTGAAGGGAACTACGAGCAGTACTTC
TRBV20-1	TRBJ2-1	.	.	CSASRSYNEQFF	TGCAGTGCTAGCCGATCCTACAATGAGCAGTTCTTC
TRBV6-1	TRBJ2-1	TRBD2	.	CASSEPGGSSYNEQFF	TGTGCCAGCAGTGAACCTGGCGGGAGTTCCTACAATGAGCAGTTCTTC
TRBV19	TRBJ1-5	.	.	CASRYSPGGHNQPQHF	TGTGCCAGTCGTTACAGTCCGGGCGGACACAATCAGCCCCAGCATTTT
TRBV10-3	TRBJ2-5	.	.	CAISESMGARIKETQYF	TGTGCCATCAGTGAGTCGATGGGGGCGCGGATTAAAGAGACCCAGTACTTC
TRBV19	TRBJ1-2	.	once	CASKDPGYGYTF	TGTGCCAGTAAGGACCCCGGCTATGGCTACACCTTC
TRBV20-1	TRBJ1-2	.	.	CSASPGAHGYTF	TGCAGTGCTAGTCCGGGGGCGCATGGCTACACCTTC
TRBV20-1	TRBJ1-3	TRBD1	.	CSAADRGFLSGNTIYF	TGCAGTGCTGCAGACAGGGGGTTCCTCTCTGGAAACACCATATATTTT
TRBV27	TRBJ2-5	TRBD1	.	CASSAAGTGAETQYF	TGTGCCAGCAGTGCCGCCGGGACAGGGGCCGAGACCCAGTACTTC
TRBV10-1	TRBJ1-6	.	.	CASSESVTIQGTGFSPLHF	TGCGCCAGCAGTGAGTCCGTGACGATCCAGGGGACCGGGTTTTCACCCCTCCACTTT
TRBV18	TRBJ1-3	.	.	CASSPIGVTAGNTIYF	TGTGCCAGCTCACCAATAGGGGTGACAGCTGGAAACACCATATATTTT
TRBV27	TRBJ2-7	TRBD2	.	CASSLGLAGGYEQYF	TGTGCCAGCAGCTTGGGACTAGCGGGAGGCTACGAGCAGTACTTC